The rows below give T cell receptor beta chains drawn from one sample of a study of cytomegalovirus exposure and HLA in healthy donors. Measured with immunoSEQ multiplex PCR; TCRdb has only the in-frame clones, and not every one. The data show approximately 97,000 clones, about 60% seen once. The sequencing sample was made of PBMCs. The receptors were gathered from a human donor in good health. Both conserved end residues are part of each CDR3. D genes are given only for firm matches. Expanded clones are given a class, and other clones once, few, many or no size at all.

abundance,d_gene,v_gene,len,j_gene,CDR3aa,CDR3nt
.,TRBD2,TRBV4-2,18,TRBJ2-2,CASSQDEGTSGYTGELFF,TGTGCCAGCAGCCAAGATGAGGGGACTAGCGGGTACACCGGGGAGCTGTTTTTT
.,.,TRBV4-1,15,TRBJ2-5,CASSHLTGFGETQYF,TGCGCCAGCAGCCACTTAACAGGTTTCGGAGAGACCCAGTACTTC
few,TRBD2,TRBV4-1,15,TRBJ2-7,CASSERTSGIHEQYF,TGCGCCAGCAGCGAGAGGACTAGCGGGATTCACGAGCAGTACTTC
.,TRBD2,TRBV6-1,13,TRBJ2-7,CASRGWGGYEQYF,TGTGCCAGCAGGGGATGGGGGGGCTACGAGCAGTACTTC
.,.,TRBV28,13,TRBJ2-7,CASSLYSAYEQYF,TGTGCCAGCAGTTTATATAGCGCCTACGAGCAGTACTTC
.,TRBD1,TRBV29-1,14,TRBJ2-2,CSAGQGAVTGELFF,TGCAGCGCCGGACAGGGGGCGGTCACCGGGGAGCTGTTTTTT
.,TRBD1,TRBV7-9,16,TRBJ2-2,CASSHVGTGSPGELFF,TGTGCCAGCAGCCATGTCGGGACAGGGAGCCCCGGGGAGCTGTTTTTT
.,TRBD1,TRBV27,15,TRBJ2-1,CASSRTGVPYNEQFF,TGTGCCAGCAGCAGAACAGGGGTCCCCTACAATGAGCAGTTCTTC
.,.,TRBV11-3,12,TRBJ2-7,CASSPRLGEQYF,TGTGCCAGCAGCCCCCGCCTCGGCGAGCAGTACTTC
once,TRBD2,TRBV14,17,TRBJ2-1,CASSHLRGRGGNNEQFF,TGTGCCAGCAGCCACCTCCGGGGGAGGGGAGGAAACAATGAGCAGTTCTTC
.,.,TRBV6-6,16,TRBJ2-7,CASSYFVALAGYEQYF,TGTGCCAGCAGTTACTTCGTGGCACTCGCGGGATACGAGCAGTACTTC
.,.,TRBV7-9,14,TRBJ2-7,CASSLARGVVEQYF,TGTGCCAGCAGCTTGGCCCGGGGAGTGGTCGAGCAGTACTTC
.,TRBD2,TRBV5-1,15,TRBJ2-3,CASSFSGRKADTQYF,TGCGCCAGCAGCTTTAGCGGGAGAAAGGCAGATACGCAGTATTTT
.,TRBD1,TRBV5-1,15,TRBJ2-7,CASSDGTAVNHEQYF,TGCGCCAGCAGCGACGGGACAGCGGTTAATCACGAGCAGTACTTC
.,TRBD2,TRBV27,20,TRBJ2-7,CASSLSAGLAGGPDVYEQYF,TGTGCCAGCAGTTTATCAGCGGGACTAGCGGGAGGCCCGGATGTTTACGAGCAGTACTTC
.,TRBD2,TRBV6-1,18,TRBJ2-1,CASSAGTSGRAMYNEQFF,TGTGCCAGCAGTGCTGGGACTAGCGGGAGGGCGATGTACAATGAGCAGTTCTTC
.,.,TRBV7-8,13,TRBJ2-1,CASSPPSANEQFF,TGTGCCAGCAGCCCTCCGAGCGCAAATGAGCAGTTCTTC
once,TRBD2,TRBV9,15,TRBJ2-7,CASSVASGTSYEQYF,TGTGCCAGCAGCGTAGCTAGCGGGACCTCCTACGAGCAGTACTTC
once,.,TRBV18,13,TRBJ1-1,CASSPPGATEAFF,TGTGCCAGCTCACCACCAGGGGCCACTGAAGCTTTCTTT
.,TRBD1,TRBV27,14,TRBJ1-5,CASSPDRGNQPQHF,TGTGCCAGCAGCCCTGACAGGGGCAATCAGCCCCAGCATTTT
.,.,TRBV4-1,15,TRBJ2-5,CASSQDVGSQETQYF,TGCGCCAGCAGCCAAGATGTTGGCAGCCAAGAGACCCAGTACTTC
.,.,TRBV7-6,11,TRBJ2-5,CASSSQETQYF,TGTGCCAGCAGTTCTCAAGAGACCCAGTACTTC
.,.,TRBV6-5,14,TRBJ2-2,CASSRGIDTGELFF,TGTGCCAGCAGCCGGGGAATAGACACCGGTGAGCTGTTTTTT
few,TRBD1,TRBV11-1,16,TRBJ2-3,CASSKRGGQGTDTQYF,TGTGCCAGCAGTAAGAGGGGGGGACAGGGGACAGATACGCAGTATTTT
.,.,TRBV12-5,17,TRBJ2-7,CASGLPVSDKENYEQYF,TGTGCTAGTGGTTTGCCCGTATCCGACAAGGAAAACTACGAGCAGTACTTC
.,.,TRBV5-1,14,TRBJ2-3,CASSLVVGADTQYF,TGCGCCAGCAGCTTGGTCGTGGGGGCGGATACGCAGTATTTT
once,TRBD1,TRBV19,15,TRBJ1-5,CASETGGSFNQPQHF,TGTGCCAGTGAAACAGGGGGCTCGTTCAATCAGCCCCAGCATTTT
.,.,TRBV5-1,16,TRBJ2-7,CASTVGYGGRPYEQYF,TGCGCCAGCACCGTGGGGTACGGGGGGCGCCCATACGAGCAGTACTTC
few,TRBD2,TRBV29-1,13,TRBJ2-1,CSVEGRAGTSGFF,TGCAGCGTTGAAGGCCGGGCCGGGACTAGCGGTTTCTTC
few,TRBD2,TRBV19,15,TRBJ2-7,CASNKGTSGSYEQYF,TGTGCCAGTAACAAAGGGACTAGCGGGAGTTACGAGCAGTACTTC
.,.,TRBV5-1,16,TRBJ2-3,CASSLRGRIPTDTQYF,TGCGCCAGCAGCTTGCGGGGGAGAATTCCCACAGATACGCAGTATTTT
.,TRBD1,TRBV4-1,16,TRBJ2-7,CASRKDRVSGGYEQYF,TGCGCCAGCAGAAAGGACAGGGTCTCCGGTGGGTACGAGCAGTACTTC
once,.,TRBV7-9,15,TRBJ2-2,CARMDSITNTGELFF,TGTGCCAGGATGGACAGTATAACGAACACCGGGGAGCTGTTTTTT
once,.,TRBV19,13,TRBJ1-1,CASIRPGDTEAFF,TGTGCCAGTATCCGCCCAGGGGACACTGAAGCTTTCTTT
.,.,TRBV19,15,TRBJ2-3,CASARRGADQDTQYF,TGTGCCAGTGCAAGGCGTGGGGCCGATCAAGATACGCAGTATTTT
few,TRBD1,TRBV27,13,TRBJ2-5,CASSNRGRETQYF,TGTGCCAGCAGTAACAGGGGGCGGGAGACCCAGTACTTC
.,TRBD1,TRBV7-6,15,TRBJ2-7,CASSPGQGAAYEQYF,TGTGCCAGCAGCCCTGGACAGGGGGCCGCCTACGAGCAGTACTTC
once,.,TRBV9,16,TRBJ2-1,CASSVRSDSSYNEQFF,TGTGCCAGCAGCGTTCGATCCGATAGCTCCTACAATGAGCAGTTCTTC
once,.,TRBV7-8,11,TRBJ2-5,CASSRQETQYF,TGTGCCAGCAGCCGCCAAGAGACCCAGTACTTC
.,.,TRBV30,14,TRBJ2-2,CAWSSAANTGELFF,TGTGCCTGGAGTTCCGCGGCGAACACCGGGGAGCTGTTTTTT
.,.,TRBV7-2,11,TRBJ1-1,CASSLVSPAFF,TGTGCCAGCAGCTTAGTGTCTCCAGCTTTCTTT
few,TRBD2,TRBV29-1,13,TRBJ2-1,CSVLGRTYNEQFF,TGCAGCGTACTCGGGAGGACCTACAATGAGCAGTTCTTC
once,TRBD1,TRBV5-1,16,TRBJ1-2,CASSRQGPGANYGYTF,TGCGCCAGCAGCCGACAGGGGCCTGGGGCTAACTATGGCTACACCTTC
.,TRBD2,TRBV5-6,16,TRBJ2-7,CASSGGLAGVWYEQYF,TGTGCCAGCAGCGGGGGACTAGCGGGAGTATGGTACGAGCAGTACTTC
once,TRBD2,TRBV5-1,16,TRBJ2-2,CASSRGLAENTGELFF,TGCGCCAGCAGTAGGGGACTAGCGGAGAACACCGGGGAGCTGTTTTTT
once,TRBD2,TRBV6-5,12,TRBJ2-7,CASSWGGSEQYF,TGTGCCAGCAGTTGGGGAGGGTCCGAGCAGTACTTC
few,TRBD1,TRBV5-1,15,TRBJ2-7,CASSLGTGDTYEQYF,TGCGCCAGCAGCTTGGGTACAGGGGACACCTACGAGCAGTACTTC
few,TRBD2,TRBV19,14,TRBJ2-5,CASSVGLAQETQYF,TGTGCCAGTAGTGTGGGACTAGCTCAGGAGACCCAGTACTTC
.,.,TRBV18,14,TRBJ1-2,CASSPGLKMDGYTF,TGTGCCAGCTCACCAGGGCTCAAGATGGATGGCTACACCTTC
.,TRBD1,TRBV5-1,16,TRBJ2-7,CASSLGPYRGDYEQYF,TGCGCCAGCAGCTTGGGCCCATACAGGGGTGACTACGAGCAGTACTTC
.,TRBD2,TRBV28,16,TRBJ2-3,CASSSDLAGRADTQYF,TGTGCCAGCAGTTCCGATTTAGCGGGAAGGGCAGATACGCAGTATTTT
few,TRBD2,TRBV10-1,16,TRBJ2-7,CASSESSSGRTDEQYF,TGCGCCAGCAGTGAGTCGAGTAGCGGGAGGACGGACGAGCAGTACTTC
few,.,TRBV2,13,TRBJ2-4,CASRGGAKNIQYF,TGTGCCAGCAGGGGGGGAGCCAAAAACATTCAGTACTTC
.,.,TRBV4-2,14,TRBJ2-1,CASSPRRVGNEQFF,TGTGCCAGCAGCCCGCGGAGGGTTGGTAATGAGCAGTTCTTC
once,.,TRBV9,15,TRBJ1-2,CASSVDITARYGYTF,TGTGCCAGCAGCGTAGATATAACAGCTCGCTATGGCTACACCTTC
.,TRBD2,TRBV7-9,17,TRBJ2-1,CASSLITSGIGDNEQFF,TGTGCCAGCAGCTTAATTACTAGCGGGATAGGCGACAATGAGCAGTTCTTC
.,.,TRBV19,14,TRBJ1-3,CASREGGRGNTIYF,TGTGCCAGTCGGGAGGGGGGCCGTGGAAACACCATATATTTT